Listed below are T cell receptor beta chains from one sample, sequenced in a study of T cells in Graves' hyperthyroidism and ophthalmopathy. TCRdb passed the multiplex PCR reads through MiXCR, listing each CDR3 protein once. The sample has 730,000 or so distinct CDR3 sequences; 18% are singletons. Sequencing used blood. Source of these receptors: a woman between 45 and 65 years old with Graves' hyperthyroidism that later progressed to Graves' ophthalmopathy. Both conserved end residues are part of each CDR3. The order of the fields is V gene, J gene, clone size, D gene, CDR3 protein, CDR3 DNA. A D gene is named only where the DNA matches it firmly. For some rows the clone size is stated as once, few or many, or as a class when expanded; others skip it.

v_gene: TRBV7-3; j_gene: TRBJ2-7; abundance: .; d_gene: .; CDR3aa: CASSEDASSYEQYF; CDR3nt: TGTGCCAGCAGCGAAGACGCGAGCTCCTACGAGCAGTACTTC
v_gene: TRBV7-3; j_gene: TRBJ2-2; abundance: .; d_gene: .; CDR3aa: CASSQGGGRELFF; CDR3nt: TGTGCCAGCAGCCAAGGGGGGGGCCGGGAGCTGTTTTTT
v_gene: TRBV5-1; j_gene: TRBJ2-1; abundance: .; d_gene: .; CDR3aa: CASRLGSSSYNEQFF; CDR3nt: TGCGCCAGCAGGTTAGGATCAAGCTCCTACAATGAGCAGTTCTTC
v_gene: TRBV5-6; j_gene: TRBJ2-1; abundance: many; d_gene: TRBD2; CDR3aa: CASSSGLAPMNEQFF; CDR3nt: TGTGCCAGCAGCTCCGGACTAGCCCCGATGAATGAGCAGTTCTTC
v_gene: TRBV3-1; j_gene: TRBJ1-4; abundance: few; d_gene: .; CDR3aa: CASSGGGADEKLFF; CDR3nt: TGTGCCAGCAGCGGTGGGGGCGCGGATGAAAAACTGTTTTTT
v_gene: TRBV7-2; j_gene: TRBJ1-6; abundance: few; d_gene: .; CDR3aa: CASSSLYSPLHF; CDR3nt: TGTGCCAGCAGCTCGCTATATTCACCCCTCCACTTT
v_gene: TRBV3-1; j_gene: TRBJ2-5; abundance: few; d_gene: .; CDR3aa: CASSQDGTTVLQETQYF; CDR3nt: TGTGCCAGCAGCCAAGACGGGACGACAGTTCTTCAAGAGACCCAGTACTTC
v_gene: TRBV5-1; j_gene: TRBJ1-1; abundance: many; d_gene: .; CDR3aa: CASSLDSWTSINTEAFF; CDR3nt: TGCGCCAGCAGCTTGGATTCGTGGACATCCATTAACACTGAAGCTTTCTTT
v_gene: TRBV7-2; j_gene: TRBJ2-7; abundance: few; d_gene: .; CDR3aa: CASSLGGPVPSYEQYF; CDR3nt: TGTGCCAGCAGCTTGGGGGGGCCAGTCCCCTCCTACGAGCAGTACTTC
v_gene: TRBV29-1; j_gene: TRBJ2-1; abundance: .; d_gene: .; CDR3aa: CSVRLARYNEQFF; CDR3nt: TGCAGCGTTCGGCTCGCTCGATACAATGAGCAGTTCTTC
v_gene: TRBV7-3; j_gene: TRBJ2-1; abundance: many; d_gene: TRBD2; CDR3aa: CASSLGGGNNEQFF; CDR3nt: TGTGCCAGCAGCTTAGGCGGGGGGAATAATGAGCAGTTCTTC
v_gene: TRBV6-2/TRBV6-3; j_gene: TRBJ2-7; abundance: .; d_gene: TRBD1; CDR3aa: CASRNSHRDRSYEQYF; CDR3nt: TGTGCCAGCAGGAACTCACACCGGGACAGGTCCTACGAGCAGTACTTC
v_gene: TRBV3-1; j_gene: TRBJ1-5; abundance: few; d_gene: TRBD1; CDR3aa: CASQTGTGGNQPQHF; CDR3nt: TGTGCCAGTCAAACCGGGACAGGGGGCAATCAGCCCCAGCATTTT
v_gene: TRBV11-2; j_gene: TRBJ1-1; abundance: many; d_gene: TRBD1; CDR3aa: CASSLVTGGRSNTEAFF; CDR3nt: TGTGCCAGCAGCTTGGTAACAGGGGGTCGGTCGAACACTGAAGCTTTCTTT
v_gene: TRBV7-9; j_gene: TRBJ2-1; abundance: few; d_gene: TRBD2; CDR3aa: CASSPTLAGGKGTYNEQFF; CDR3nt: TGTGCCAGCAGCCCCACCCTAGCGGGGGGAAAGGGGACCTACAATGAGCAGTTCTTC
v_gene: TRBV30; j_gene: TRBJ1-5; abundance: many; d_gene: .; CDR3aa: CAWSVRGLEYQPQHF; CDR3nt: TGTGCCTGGAGTGTACGGGGCCTAGAGTATCAGCCCCAGCATTTT
v_gene: TRBV9; j_gene: TRBJ1-2; abundance: .; d_gene: .; CDR3aa: CASSNPTTDPIYGYTF; CDR3nt: TGTGCCAGCAGCAATCCCACGACGGACCCCATCTATGGCTACACCTTC
v_gene: TRBV28; j_gene: TRBJ1-3; abundance: many; d_gene: TRBD1; CDR3aa: CASSSGGQRYGNTIYF; CDR3nt: TGTGCCAGCAGTTCTGGGGGACAGAGATATGGAAACACCATATATTTT
v_gene: TRBV20-1; j_gene: TRBJ1-3; abundance: .; d_gene: .; CDR3aa: CSAPTGGNTIYF; CDR3nt: TGCAGTGCTCCGACAGGCGGAAACACCATATATTTT
v_gene: TRBV3-1; j_gene: TRBJ2-5; abundance: many; d_gene: .; CDR3aa: CASSQDLADWYSQETQYF; CDR3nt: TGTGCCAGCAGCCAAGATCTGGCGGATTGGTACTCCCAAGAGACCCAGTACTTC
v_gene: TRBV19; j_gene: TRBJ1-5; abundance: .; d_gene: .; CDR3aa: CASTTHTGGGSGQPQHF; CDR3nt: TGTGCCAGTACCACACACACGGGAGGGGGATCGGGTCAGCCCCAGCATTTT
v_gene: TRBV29-1; j_gene: TRBJ1-2; abundance: many; d_gene: .; CDR3aa: CSVVQAEDYGYTF; CDR3nt: TGCAGCGTTGTACAGGCCGAGGACTATGGCTACACCTTC
v_gene: TRBV12-3/TRBV12-4; j_gene: TRBJ1-6; abundance: few; d_gene: .; CDR3aa: CASSLAKSSSPLHF; CDR3nt: TGTGCCAGCAGTTTAGCCAAATCGAGTTCACCCCTCCACTTT
v_gene: TRBV19; j_gene: TRBJ2-2; abundance: few; d_gene: TRBD2; CDR3aa: CASSMSLAAANTGELFF; CDR3nt: TGTGCCAGTAGTATGTCCCTAGCGGCGGCGAACACCGGGGAGCTGTTTTTT
v_gene: TRBV27; j_gene: TRBJ1-1; abundance: few; d_gene: .; CDR3aa: CASSLTGRNAEAFF; CDR3nt: TGTGCCAGCAGTTTAACAGGTAGGAATGCTGAAGCTTTCTTT
v_gene: TRBV6-2/TRBV6-3; j_gene: TRBJ2-7; abundance: few; d_gene: .; CDR3aa: CASSSGGAIPYEQYF; CDR3nt: TGTGCCAGCTCCTCGGGCGGAGCTATACCCTACGAGCAGTACTTC
v_gene: TRBV2; j_gene: TRBJ2-3; abundance: many; d_gene: .; CDR3aa: CASSELGRFRQYF; CDR3nt: TGTGCCAGCAGTGAACTGGGTCGATTCAGGCAGTATTTT
v_gene: TRBV7-3; j_gene: TRBJ1-5; abundance: few; d_gene: .; CDR3aa: CASTYLGGNQPQHF; CDR3nt: TGTGCCAGCACCTATCTGGGGGGCAATCAGCCCCAGCATTTT
v_gene: TRBV19; j_gene: TRBJ2-4; abundance: .; d_gene: .; CDR3aa: CASSTQGTAKNIQYF; CDR3nt: TGTGCCAGTAGTACCCAAGGAACAGCCAAAAACATTCAGTACTTC
v_gene: TRBV27; j_gene: TRBJ1-1; abundance: few; d_gene: TRBD1; CDR3aa: CASSSGTGGTYTEAFF; CDR3nt: TGTGCCAGCAGTTCCGGGACAGGGGGCACGTACACTGAAGCTTTCTTT
v_gene: TRBV3-1; j_gene: TRBJ1-2; abundance: many; d_gene: .; CDR3aa: CASSQVFPALGYTF; CDR3nt: TGTGCCAGCAGCCAAGTGTTTCCGGCCTTGGGCTACACCTTC
v_gene: TRBV4-1; j_gene: TRBJ2-5; abundance: few; d_gene: TRBD1; CDR3aa: CASSQGTGDGETQYF; CDR3nt: TGCGCCAGCAGCCAAGGGACAGGGGACGGGGAGACCCAGTACTTC